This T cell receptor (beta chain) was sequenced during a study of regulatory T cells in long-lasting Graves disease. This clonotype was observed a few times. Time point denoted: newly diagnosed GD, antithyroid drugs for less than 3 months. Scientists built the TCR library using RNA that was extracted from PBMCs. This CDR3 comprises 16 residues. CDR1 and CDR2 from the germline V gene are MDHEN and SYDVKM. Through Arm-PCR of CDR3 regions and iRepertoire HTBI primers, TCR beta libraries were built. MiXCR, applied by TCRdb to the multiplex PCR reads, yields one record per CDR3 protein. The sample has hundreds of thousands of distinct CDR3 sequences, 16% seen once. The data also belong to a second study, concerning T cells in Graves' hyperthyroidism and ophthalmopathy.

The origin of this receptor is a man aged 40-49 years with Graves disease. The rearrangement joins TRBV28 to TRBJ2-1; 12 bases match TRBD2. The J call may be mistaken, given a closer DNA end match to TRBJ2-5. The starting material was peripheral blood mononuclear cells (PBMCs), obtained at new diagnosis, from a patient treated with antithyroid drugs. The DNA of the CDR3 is TGTGCCAGCAGTCCCTTATCTAGCGGGGGGGCCGGGACCCAGTACTTC. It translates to CASSPLSSGGAGTQYF.